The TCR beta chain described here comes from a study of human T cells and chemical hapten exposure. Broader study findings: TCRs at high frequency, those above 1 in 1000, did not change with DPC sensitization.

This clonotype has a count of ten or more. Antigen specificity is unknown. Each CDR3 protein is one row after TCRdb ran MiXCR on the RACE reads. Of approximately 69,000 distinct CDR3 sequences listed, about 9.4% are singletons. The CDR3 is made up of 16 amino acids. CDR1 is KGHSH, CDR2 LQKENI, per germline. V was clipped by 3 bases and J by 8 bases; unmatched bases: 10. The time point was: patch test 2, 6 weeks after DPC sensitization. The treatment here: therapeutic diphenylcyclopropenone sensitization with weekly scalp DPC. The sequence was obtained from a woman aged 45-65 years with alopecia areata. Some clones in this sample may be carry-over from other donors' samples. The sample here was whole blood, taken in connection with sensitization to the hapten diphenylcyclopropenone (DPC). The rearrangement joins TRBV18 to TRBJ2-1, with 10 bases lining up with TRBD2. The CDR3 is CASSPSPSGRYHEQFF. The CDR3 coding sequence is TGTGCCAGCTCACCCTCCCCTAGCGGGAGATACCATGAGCAGTTCTTC.